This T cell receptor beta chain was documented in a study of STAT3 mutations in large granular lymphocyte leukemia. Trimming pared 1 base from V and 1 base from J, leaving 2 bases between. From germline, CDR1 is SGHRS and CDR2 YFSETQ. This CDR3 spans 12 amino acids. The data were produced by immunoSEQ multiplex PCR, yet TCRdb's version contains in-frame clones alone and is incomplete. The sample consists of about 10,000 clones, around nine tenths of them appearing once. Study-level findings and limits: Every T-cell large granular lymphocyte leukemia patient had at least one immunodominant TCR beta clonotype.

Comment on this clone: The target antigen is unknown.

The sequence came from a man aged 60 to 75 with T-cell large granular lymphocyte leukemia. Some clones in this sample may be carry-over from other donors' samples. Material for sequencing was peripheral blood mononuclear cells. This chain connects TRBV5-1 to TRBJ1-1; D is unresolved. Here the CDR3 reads CASSLKNTEAFF. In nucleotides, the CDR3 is TGCGCCAGCAGCTTGAAGAACACTGAAGCTTTCTTT. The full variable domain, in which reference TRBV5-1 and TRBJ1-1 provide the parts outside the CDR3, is KAGVTQTPRYLIKTRGQQVTLSCSPISGHRSVSWYQQTPGQGLQFLFEYFSETQRNKGNFPGRFSGRQFSNSRSEMNVSTLELGDSALYLCASSLKNTEAFFGQGTRLTVV.